This is a list of T cell receptor beta chains from one sample in a study of shared clonotypes between healthy human individuals. Profiling relied on immunoSEQ multiplex PCR, and the TCRdb table lists in-frame clones only, not all of them. The sample contains over 1.4 million clones, 96% of which appear only once. Sequenced material: naive CD4+ T cells sorted from blood. The receptors originated from a young man in good health. CDR3s include the opening cysteine and the closing phenylalanine or tryptophan. D genes are given only for firm matches. Clone sizes are given selectively: once, few, many, or a class where the clone is expanded.

J: TRBJ2-1; length: 13; size: NA; V: TRBV7-9; D: TRBD1; CDR3: CASSLWDRNEQFF; DNA: TGTGCCAGCAGCTTATGGGACAGGAATGAGCAGTTCTTC
J: TRBJ2-5; length: 14; size: NA; V: TRBV5-5; D: TRBD2; CDR3: CASSLAREGWTQYF; DNA: TGTGCCAGCAGCTTGGCGCGGGAGGGATGGACCCAGTACTTC
J: TRBJ2-2; length: 14; size: once; V: TRBV10-1; D: NA; CDR3: CASSERGITGELFF; DNA: TGCGCCAGCAGTGAGAGAGGGATCACCGGGGAGCTGTTTTTT
J: TRBJ2-1; length: 15; size: NA; V: TRBV27; D: TRBD2; CDR3: CASRTGVAGFNEQFF; DNA: TGTGCCAGCAGGACGGGAGTAGCGGGTTTCAATGAGCAGTTCTTC
J: TRBJ2-5; length: 15; size: NA; V: TRBV9; D: NA; CDR3: CASSVSPGVQETQYF; DNA: TGTGCCAGCAGCGTAAGTCCGGGAGTCCAAGAGACCCAGTACTTC
J: TRBJ2-1; length: 15; size: NA; V: TRBV11-3; D: NA; CDR3: CASSLDLGSYNEQFF; DNA: TGTGCCAGCAGCTTAGACTTGGGTTCCTACAATGAGCAGTTCTTC
J: TRBJ2-7; length: 15; size: NA; V: TRBV27; D: TRBD2; CDR3: CASKTAGGPLYEQYF; DNA: TGTGCCAGCAAAACAGCGGGAGGGCCACTCTACGAGCAGTACTTC
J: TRBJ2-2; length: 14; size: NA; V: TRBV9; D: NA; CDR3: CASSVALVDGELFF; DNA: TGTGCCAGCAGCGTAGCCTTAGTGGACGGGGAGCTGTTTTTT
J: TRBJ2-7; length: 14; size: NA; V: TRBV6-5; D: NA; CDR3: CASSFSPSGHEQYF; DNA: TGTGCCAGCAGTTTTTCCCCGTCTGGACACGAGCAGTACTTC
J: TRBJ2-5; length: 14; size: NA; V: TRBV4-1; D: NA; CDR3: CASSHLGIQETQYF; DNA: TGCGCCAGCAGCCATCTCGGGATCCAAGAGACCCAGTACTTC
J: TRBJ2-3; length: 18; size: NA; V: TRBV5-4; D: TRBD2; CDR3: CASSPTGLAGVNTDTQYF; DNA: TGTGCCAGCAGCCCGACGGGACTAGCGGGAGTAAATACAGATACGCAGTATTTT
J: TRBJ1-1; length: 15; size: NA; V: TRBV6-5; D: NA; CDR3: CASSYAGGLLTEAFF; DNA: TGTGCCAGCAGCTACGCGGGGGGTCTCCTTACTGAAGCTTTCTTT
J: TRBJ2-3; length: 16; size: NA; V: TRBV5-1; D: NA; CDR3: CASSFLGALYTDTQYF; DNA: TGCGCCAGCAGCTTTCTTGGTGCCCTATACACAGATACGCAGTATTTT
J: TRBJ2-7; length: 13; size: NA; V: TRBV10-3; D: TRBD1; CDR3: CATRTGGLYEQYF; DNA: TGTGCCACAAGGACAGGGGGCCTCTACGAGCAGTACTTC
J: TRBJ2-7; length: 17; size: NA; V: TRBV11-2; D: TRBD2; CDR3: CASSVDSGTSGVYEQYF; DNA: TGTGCCAGCAGTGTGGACTCCGGGACTAGCGGAGTCTACGAGCAGTACTTC
J: TRBJ2-3; length: 17; size: NA; V: TRBV29-1; D: TRBD2; CDR3: CSVGGDSLAGDTDTQYF; DNA: TGCAGCGTTGGGGGGGATTCCTTAGCGGGAGACACAGATACGCAGTATTTT
J: TRBJ1-5; length: 17; size: NA; V: TRBV5-5; D: TRBD1; CDR3: CASSPTTGTYSNQPQHF; DNA: TGTGCCAGCAGTCCTACGACAGGGACCTATAGCAATCAGCCCCAGCATTTT
J: TRBJ1-2; length: 13; size: NA; V: TRBV6-5; D: TRBD1; CDR3: CASSETGPLGYTF; DNA: TGTGCCAGCAGTGAGACAGGGCCCCTTGGTTACACCTTC
J: TRBJ2-7; length: 15; size: NA; V: TRBV28; D: TRBD1; CDR3: CASSSVRGPAYEQYF; DNA: TGTGCCAGCAGTAGTGTGAGGGGGCCGGCCTACGAGCAGTACTTC
J: TRBJ1-1; length: 14; size: NA; V: TRBV7-2; D: NA; CDR3: CASREVHTATEAFF; DNA: TGTGCCAGCCGGGAGGTACACACAGCCACTGAAGCTTTCTTT
J: TRBJ1-4; length: 14; size: NA; V: TRBV18; D: NA; CDR3: CASSPTTGDEKLFF; DNA: TGTGCCAGCTCACCGACGACAGGAGATGAAAAACTGTTTTTT
J: TRBJ1-2; length: 12; size: NA; V: TRBV28; D: NA; CDR3: CASRSGVLGYTF; DNA: TGTGCCAGCCGGTCAGGGGTTCTTGGCTACACCTTC
J: TRBJ2-7; length: 13; size: NA; V: TRBV7-3; D: NA; CDR3: CASSPGRAYEQYF; DNA: TGTGCCAGCAGCCCCGGCCGCGCCTACGAGCAGTACTTC
J: TRBJ2-1; length: 14; size: NA; V: TRBV6-5; D: NA; CDR3: CASSTRDSYNEQFF; DNA: TGTGCCAGCAGCACCCGGGACTCCTACAATGAGCAGTTCTTC
J: TRBJ2-7; length: 17; size: NA; V: TRBV5-8; D: NA; CDR3: CASSLVIALGTPYEQYF; DNA: TGTGCCAGCAGCTTGGTAATAGCACTTGGGACACCCTACGAGCAGTACTTC
J: TRBJ2-7; length: 15; size: NA; V: TRBV19; D: NA; CDR3: CASSIRAEVSYEQYF; DNA: TGTGCCAGTAGTATCCGAGCGGAGGTCTCCTACGAGCAGTACTTC
J: TRBJ1-2; length: 15; size: NA; V: TRBV18; D: TRBD1; CDR3: CASSPGNRGDYGYTF; DNA: TGTGCCAGCTCACCAGGTAACAGGGGCGACTATGGCTACACCTTC
J: TRBJ2-1; length: 16; size: NA; V: TRBV11-3; D: TRBD2; CDR3: CASSLRAGDPIVEQFF; DNA: TGTGCCAGCAGCTTACGAGCGGGAGATCCAATAGTGGAGCAGTTCTTC
J: TRBJ2-6; length: 15; size: NA; V: TRBV28; D: NA; CDR3: CASRAFSSGANVLTF; DNA: TGTGCCAGCAGGGCTTTTAGCTCTGGGGCCAACGTCCTGACTTTC